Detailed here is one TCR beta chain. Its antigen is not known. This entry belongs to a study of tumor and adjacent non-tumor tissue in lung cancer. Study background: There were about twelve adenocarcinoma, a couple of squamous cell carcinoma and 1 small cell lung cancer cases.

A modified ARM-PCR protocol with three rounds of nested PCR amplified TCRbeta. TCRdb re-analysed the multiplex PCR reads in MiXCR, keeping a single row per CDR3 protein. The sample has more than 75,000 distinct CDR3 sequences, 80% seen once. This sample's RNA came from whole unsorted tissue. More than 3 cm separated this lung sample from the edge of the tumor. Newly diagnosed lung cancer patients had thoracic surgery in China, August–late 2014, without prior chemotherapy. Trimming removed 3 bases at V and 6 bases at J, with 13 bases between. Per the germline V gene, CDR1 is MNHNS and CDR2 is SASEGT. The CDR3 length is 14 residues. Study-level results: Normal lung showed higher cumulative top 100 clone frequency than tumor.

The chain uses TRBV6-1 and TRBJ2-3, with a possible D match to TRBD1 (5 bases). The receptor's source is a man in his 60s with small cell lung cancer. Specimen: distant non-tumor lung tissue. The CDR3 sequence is CASSDRADVDTQYF. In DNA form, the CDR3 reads TGTGCCAGCAGTGACAGGGCGGATGTCGATACGCAGTATTTT.